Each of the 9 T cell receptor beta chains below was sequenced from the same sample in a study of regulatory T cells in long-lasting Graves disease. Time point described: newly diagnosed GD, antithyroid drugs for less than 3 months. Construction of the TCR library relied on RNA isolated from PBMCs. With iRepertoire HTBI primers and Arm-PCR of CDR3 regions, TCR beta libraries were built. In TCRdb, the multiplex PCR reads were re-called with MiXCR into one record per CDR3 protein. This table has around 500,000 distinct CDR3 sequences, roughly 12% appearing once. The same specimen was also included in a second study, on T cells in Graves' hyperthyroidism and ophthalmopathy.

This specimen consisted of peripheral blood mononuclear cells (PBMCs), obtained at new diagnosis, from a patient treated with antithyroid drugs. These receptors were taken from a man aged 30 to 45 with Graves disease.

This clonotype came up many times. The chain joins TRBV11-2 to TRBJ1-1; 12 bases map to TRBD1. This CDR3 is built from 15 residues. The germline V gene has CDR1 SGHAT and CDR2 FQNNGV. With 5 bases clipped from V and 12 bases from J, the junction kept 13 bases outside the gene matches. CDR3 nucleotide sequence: TGTGCCAGCAGCCCAACCTTGGGACAGGGGGCTCGACCTTTCTTT. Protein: CASSPTLGQGARPFF.

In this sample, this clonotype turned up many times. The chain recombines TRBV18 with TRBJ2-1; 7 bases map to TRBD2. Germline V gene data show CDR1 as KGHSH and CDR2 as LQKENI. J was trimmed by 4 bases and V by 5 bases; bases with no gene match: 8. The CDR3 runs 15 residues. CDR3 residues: CASSADGGSYNEQFF. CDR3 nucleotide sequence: TGTGCCAGCTCAGCTGACGGGGGGTCTTACAATGAGCAGTTCTTC. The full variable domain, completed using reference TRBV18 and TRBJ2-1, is NAGVMQNPRHLVRRRGQEARLRCSPMKGHSHVYWYRQLPEEGLKFMVYLQKENIIDESGMPKERFSAEFPKEGPSILRIQQVVRGDSAAYFCASSADGGSYNEQFFGPGTRLTVL.

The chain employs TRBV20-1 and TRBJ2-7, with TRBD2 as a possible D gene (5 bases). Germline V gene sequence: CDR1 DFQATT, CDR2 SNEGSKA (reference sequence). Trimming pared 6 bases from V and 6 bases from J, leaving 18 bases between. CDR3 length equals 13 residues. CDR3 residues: CSAPVAGPSEQYF. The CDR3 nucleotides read TGCAGTGCCCCCGTTGCGGGCCCATCCGAGCAGTACTTC.

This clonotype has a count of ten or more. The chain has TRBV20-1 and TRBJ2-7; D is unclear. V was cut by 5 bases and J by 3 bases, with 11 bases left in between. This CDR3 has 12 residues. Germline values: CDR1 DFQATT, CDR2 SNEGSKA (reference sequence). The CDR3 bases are TGCAGTGCTTCTCCGTTCCTCTACGAGCAGTACTTC. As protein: CSASPFLYEQYF.

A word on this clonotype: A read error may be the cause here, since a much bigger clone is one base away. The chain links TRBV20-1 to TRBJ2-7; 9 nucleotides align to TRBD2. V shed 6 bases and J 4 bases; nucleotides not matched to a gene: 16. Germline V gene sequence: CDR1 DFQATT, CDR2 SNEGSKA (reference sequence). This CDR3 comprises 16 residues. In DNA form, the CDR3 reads TGCAGTGCATCGAGCGGGGGGCAGGGCGGAAGTTACGAGCAGTACTTC. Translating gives CSASSGGQGGSYEQYF.

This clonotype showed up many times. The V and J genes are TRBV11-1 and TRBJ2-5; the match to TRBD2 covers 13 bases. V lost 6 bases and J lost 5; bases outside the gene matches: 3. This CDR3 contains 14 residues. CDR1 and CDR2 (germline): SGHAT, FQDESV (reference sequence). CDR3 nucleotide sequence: TGTGCCAGCAGGGGACTAGCGGGACGGGAGACCCAGTACTTC. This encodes CASRGLAGRETQYF.

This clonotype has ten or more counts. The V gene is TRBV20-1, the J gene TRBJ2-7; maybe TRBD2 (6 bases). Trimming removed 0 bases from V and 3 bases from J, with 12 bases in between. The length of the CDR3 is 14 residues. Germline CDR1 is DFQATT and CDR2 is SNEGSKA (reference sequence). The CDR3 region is CSARDGHGGYEQYF. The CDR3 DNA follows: TGCAGTGCTAGAGATGGACACGGGGGCTACGAGCAGTACTTC.

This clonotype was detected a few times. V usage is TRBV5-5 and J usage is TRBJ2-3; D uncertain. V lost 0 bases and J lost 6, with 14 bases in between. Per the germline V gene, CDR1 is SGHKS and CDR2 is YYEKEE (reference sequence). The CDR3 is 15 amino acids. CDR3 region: CASSLVYSSPDTQYF. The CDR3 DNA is TGTGCCAGCAGCTTGGTATACTCCTCCCCGGATACGCAGTATTTT.

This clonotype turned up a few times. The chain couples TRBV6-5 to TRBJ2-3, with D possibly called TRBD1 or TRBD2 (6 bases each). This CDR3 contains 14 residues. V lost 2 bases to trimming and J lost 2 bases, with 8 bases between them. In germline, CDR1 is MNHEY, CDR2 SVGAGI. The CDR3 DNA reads TGTGCCAGCAGTTACCGGGGGCACACAGATACGCAGTATTTT. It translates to CASSYRGHTDTQYF.